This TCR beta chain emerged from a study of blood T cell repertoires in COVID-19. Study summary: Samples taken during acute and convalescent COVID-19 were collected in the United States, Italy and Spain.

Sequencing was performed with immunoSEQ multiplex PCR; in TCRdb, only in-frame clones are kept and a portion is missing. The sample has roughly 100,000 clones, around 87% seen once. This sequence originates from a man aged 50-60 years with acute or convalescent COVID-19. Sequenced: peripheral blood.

The CDR3 nucleotides are TGTGCCAGCAGCCTGGGACAGGGGGCCACTGAAGCTTTCTTT. This gives the protein CASSLGQGATEAFF. The chain links TRBV3-1 (or the pseudogene TRBV3-2) to TRBJ1-1; 12 bases map to TRBD1. This CDR3 contains 14 residues. Trimming took 4 bases from V and 4 from J; bases not matched to a gene: 1. In germline, CDR1 is LGHDT, CDR2 YNNKEL (reference sequence).